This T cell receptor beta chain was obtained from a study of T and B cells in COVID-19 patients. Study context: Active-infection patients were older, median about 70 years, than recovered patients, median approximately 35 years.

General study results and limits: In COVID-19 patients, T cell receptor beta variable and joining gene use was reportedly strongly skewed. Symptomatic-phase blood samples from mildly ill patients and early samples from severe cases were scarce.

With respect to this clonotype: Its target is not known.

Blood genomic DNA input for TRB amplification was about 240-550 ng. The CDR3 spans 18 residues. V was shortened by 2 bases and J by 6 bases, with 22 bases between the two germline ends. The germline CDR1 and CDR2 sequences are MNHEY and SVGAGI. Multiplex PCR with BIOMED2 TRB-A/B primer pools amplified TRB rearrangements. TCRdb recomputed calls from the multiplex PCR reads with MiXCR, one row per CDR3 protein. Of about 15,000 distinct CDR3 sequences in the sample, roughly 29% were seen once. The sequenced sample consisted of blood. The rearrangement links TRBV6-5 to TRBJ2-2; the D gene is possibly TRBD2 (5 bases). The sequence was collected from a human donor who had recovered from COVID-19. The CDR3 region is CASSYGVSGKNLPGELFF. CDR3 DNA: TGTGCCAGCAGTTACGGGGTCTCGGGAAAAAATCTTCCCGGGGAGCTGTTTTTT.